What follows are 12 T cell receptor beta chains derived from one specimen sequenced in a study of shared T cell receptors in the human thymus. Only in-frame clones appear in the TCRdb table, and some are missing; sequencing was by immunoSEQ multiplex PCR. The sample shows more than 300,000 clones, around 93% of them seen only once. Source material: thymocytes. Source of these receptors: a human donor.

The CDR3 DNA reads TGTGCCAGCAGCATACCGACAGGGACCTACAATGAGCAGTTCTTC. Amino acid sequence: CASSIPTGTYNEQFF. This chain joins TRBV7-6 and TRBJ2-1; 7 bases map to TRBD1. Germline CDR1 is SGHVS and CDR2 is FNYEAQ. The CDR3 runs to 15 residues. J lost 2 bases, V lost 5 bases, and 6 bases had no gene match.

The CDR3 bases are TGCAGTGCGACCTCCTACAATGAGCAGTTCTTC. It specifies CSATSYNEQFF. The V call is TRBV20-1, the J call TRBJ2-1; no clear D gene. Trimming shortened V by 6 bases and J by 0 bases, and 3 bases separated the two germline ends. The CDR3 has 11 residues. Per the germline V gene, CDR1 is DFQATT and CDR2 is SNEGSKA (reference sequence).

The chain recombines TRBV6-1 with TRBJ1-1, with D possibly TRBD1 on 6 matching bases. In germline, CDR1 is MNHNS, CDR2 SASEGT. V was shortened by 2 bases and J by 11 bases, with 15 bases between the two germline ends. The CDR3 length is 13 residues. The CDR3 protein is CASSEQGKVWAFF. The CDR3 DNA is TGTGCCAGCAGTGAACAGGGGAAGGTTTGGGCTTTCTTT.

The V and J genes are TRBV6-5 and TRBJ1-2; D unresolved. This CDR3 is built from 16 residues. The germline V gene has CDR1 MNHEY and CDR2 SVGAGI. Between the trimmed V and J ends, which lost 2 bases and 1 base, there was a span of 14 bases. The CDR3 DNA follows: TGTGCCAGCAGTTACAGGAATCAGAACTTTAACTATGGCTACACCTTC. Protein: CASSYRNQNFNYGYTF.

This clone was picked up one time. The chain uses TRBV7-9 and TRBJ2-3, with D perhaps TRBD1 (6 bases). This CDR3 has 13 amino acids. In germline, CDR1 is SEHNR, CDR2 FQNEAQ (reference sequence). The V gene lost 5 bases and the J gene lost 3 bases, with 9 bases spanning the gap. The CDR3 sequence: CASSPQGTDTQYF. The CDR3 DNA reads TGTGCCAGCAGCCCACAGGGTACAGATACGCAGTATTTT. The whole variable domain, filled in from reference TRBV7-9 and TRBJ2-3, reads DTGVSQNPRHKITKRGQNVTFRCDPISEHNRLYWYRQTLGQGPEFLTYFQNEAQLEKSRLLSDRFSAERPKGSFSTLEIQRTEQGDSAMYLCASSPQGTDTQYFGPGTRLTVL.

The gene calls are TRBV27 and TRBJ2-7, with TRBD1 identical over 7 bases. The CDR3 covers 15 residues. Germline V CDR1 and CDR2: MNHEY, SMNVEV (reference sequence). With V trimmed by 2 bases and J by 2 bases, 6 bases remained unmatched. CDR3 DNA: TGTGCCAGCAGTTTACGACAGGGAGTCGCCTACGAGCAGTACTTC. Translation: CASSLRQGVAYEQYF.

V and J are TRBV5-6 and TRBJ2-1; 12 bases are shared with TRBD1. Looked up from germline, CDR1 is SGHDT and CDR2 is YYEEEE. The CDR3 has 17 amino acids. V was clipped by 4 bases and J by 5 bases; unmatched bases: 10. CDR3 protein: CASSMGQGASQDNEQFF. The CDR3 DNA sequence: TGTGCCAGCAGCATGGGACAGGGGGCGTCTCAGGACAATGAGCAGTTCTTC. The full variable domain, with the rest looked up from reference TRBV5-6 and TRBJ2-1, is DAGVTQSPTHLIKTRGQQVTLRCSPKSGHDTVSWYQQALGQGPQFIFQYYEEEERQRGNFPDRFSGHQFPNYSSELNVNALLLGDSALYLCASSMGQGASQDNEQFFGPGTRLTVL.

The V gene is TRBV6-4, the J gene TRBJ2-3; TRBD2 matches at 7 bases. CDR1 is MRHNA, CDR2 SNTAGT, per germline. There are 15 residues in the CDR3. V lost 8 bases, J lost 5 bases, and 13 bases stayed unmatched. The CDR3 bases are TGTGCCAGCGCCTTGTGGGGGGGGGAGGAAGATACGCAGTATTTT. Its protein is CASALWGGEEDTQYF.

J is TRBJ2-1 and V is TRBV29-1, with D maybe TRBD1 (6 bases). The germline gives CDR1 SQVTM, CDR2 ANQGSEA. V was clipped by 4 bases and J by 10 bases, with 11 bases between them. The CDR3 has 11 amino acids. The CDR3 loop reads CSVGTALEQFF. The DNA for the CDR3 is TGCAGCGTTGGGACAGCACTGGAGCAGTTCTTC.

This clone was detected once. This rearrangement joins TRBV30 to TRBJ1-5; TRBD1 agrees at 7 bases. Germline CDR1 reads GTSNPN; CDR2 reads SVGIG (reference sequence). The CDR3 is made up of 14 amino acids. V lost 2 bases, J lost 7 bases, and 8 bases stayed unmatched. The CDR3 nucleotides read TGTGCCTGGAGTCCCGAGGGGGCTCGACAGCCCCAGCATTTT. It encodes CAWSPEGARQPQHF. Full variable domain (rest looked up from reference TRBV30 and TRBJ1-5): SQTIHQWPATLVQPVGSPLSLECTVEGTSNPNLYWYRQAAGRGLQLLFYSVGIGQISSEVPQNLSASRPQDRQFILSSKKLLLSDSGFYLCAWSPEGARQPQHFGDGTRLSIL.

V usage is TRBV27 and J usage is TRBJ2-7, with 12 bases fitting TRBD1. The J segment lost 11 bases and the V segment lost 4 bases, leaving 9 bases of the junction unmatched. Germline V gene lookup returns CDR1 MNHEY and CDR2 SMNVEV (reference sequence). The CDR3 loop spans 14 amino acids. This CDR3 reads CASSSKPGQGAKYF. Written as DNA, the CDR3 is TGTGCCAGCAGTTCGAAGCCGGGACAGGGGGCCAAGTACTTC.

V is TRBV30 and J is TRBJ2-1; 9 nucleotides match TRBD1. The germline V gene has CDR1 GTSNPN and CDR2 SVGIG (reference sequence). V shed 3 bases and J 4 bases; nucleotides not matched to a gene: 13. The CDR3 contains 17 residues. DNA of the CDR3: TGTGCCTGGAGCGGGGACAGGGACAAGTTTTATTACAATGAGCAGTTCTTC. Translated, it gives CAWSGDRDKFYYNEQFF.